This TCR beta chain was retrieved from a study of pediatric ulcerative colitis (dated by TCRdb to between 2018 and 2021). Looking at the study overall: About seven ulcerative colitis patients had pancolitis and two had left-sided colitis, with histology consistent with ulcerative colitis in all. From fewer than ten newly diagnosed, treatment-naive pediatric ulcerative colitis patients and a few non-IBD control children, paired blood and rectal samples were collected. By Pediatric Ulcerative Colitis Activity Index, two patients had mild disease, several had moderate disease and three had acute severe colitis. Points the paper makes about the study in general: For technical reasons, blood samples from a couple of patients gave substantially fewer templates, and these samples were excluded from the blood-rectal overlap analysis. Significantly higher autologous blood-rectal clonal overlap was found in ulcerative colitis patients than in controls, which suggested increased T cell trafficking to inflamed tissue. Only a handful of individuals were included in the healthy control group, which was small. Rectal repertoire features separated controls, mild-moderate and acute severe colitis patients; acute severe colitis showed reduced rectal diversity due to clonal expansions. Repertoires were derived from total lymphocyte DNA, so rare subsets such as regulatory T cells may have patterns not reflected. A couple of rectal CDR3 clonotypes turned up in every ulcerative colitis patient but in none of the controls.

Using the immunoSEQ TRB Survey service, rearranged CDR3 beta regions were amplified from genomic DNA with multiplex V and J primers. To keep sequencing depth equal across samples, survey-level depth of up to 500,000 reads per sample was applied. The libraries were purified and pooled, then sequenced using Illumina technology. The authors processed their data as follows. immunoSEQ online tools were used for productive clonality, sample overlap, pairwise scatters, CDR3 beta length, V/D/J gene usage and productiveness. Calculated diversity was the number of unique rearrangements divided by total templates times 100; Shannon and Simpson indices were also computed. Principal component analysis used the R prcomp function and ggbiplot package on Z-score normalized data. Blood-rectal clonal overlap within each subject was quantified with Morisita's index. TCRdb took this table from immuneACCESS and kept in-frame rearrangements with V and J called. Such tables lack part of the clones; where checked against another copy, unresolved V genes explain under half of the gap, and the rest is unexplained. The DNA was the basis for D and trimming; V, J and clone size are from that table. The sample has fewer than 13,000 clones on record, 88% of them singletons. The top ten hold 6.5% to 9% of the sample.

Before the diagnostic colonoscopy, none of the ulcerative colitis patients had been given any immunosuppressive medication. Blood was sampled at the same time as the colonoscopy. The Wizard kit (Promega) was used to extract genomic DNA from blood and intestinal samples. CDR1 and CDR2 (SQVTM, ANQGSEA) derive from the germline V gene. The CDR3 runs 12 residues from the cysteine to the phenylalanine. The entry retains the CDR3 DNA only, 36 bases that are in frame from base 1. V is shortened by 4 bases, J by 4 bases, and the region joining them spans 10 bases. With regard to this clone: The clone's antigen remains unknown. Base qualities are not at hand, and no much larger clone is one base apart.

The receptor comes from a girl aged 10 to 17 with moderate ulcerative colitis. Sequencing was performed on blood. Recombination connected TRBV29-1 to TRBJ2-5, with a tentative D gene TRBD2 over 5 matching bases. The CDR3 region reads CSVVAGGETQYF. The nucleotides read TGCAGCGTTGTCGCAGGAGGAGAGACCCAGTACTTC.